This T cell receptor (beta chain) emerged from a study of cytomegalovirus exposure and HLA in healthy donors. Points on this clone: Antigen unknown.

Study-wide points: In vitro, three CMV-associated chains proved specific for CMV antigens. High specificity and sensitivity for cytomegalovirus status were reported for the classifier.

TCRdb's table, derived via immunoSEQ multiplex PCR, lists solely in-frame clones and lacks some. The sample lists fewer than 85,000 clones, about 90% occurring once. V was clipped by 4 bases and J by 7 bases; unmatched bases: 8. Germline V gives CDR1 LNHDA, CDR2 SQIVND (reference sequence). This CDR3 is 14 amino acids long. The chain recombines TRBV19 with TRBJ2-7, with 9 bases that match TRBD2. The sequencing input was PBMCs. This clonotype was obtained from a woman between 18 and 29 years old in good health and CMV-seropositive. CDR3 sequence reads: CASSTVAGVGEQYF. The CDR3 region has the DNA TGTGCCAGTAGTACCGTAGCGGGAGTGGGGGAGCAGTACTTC.